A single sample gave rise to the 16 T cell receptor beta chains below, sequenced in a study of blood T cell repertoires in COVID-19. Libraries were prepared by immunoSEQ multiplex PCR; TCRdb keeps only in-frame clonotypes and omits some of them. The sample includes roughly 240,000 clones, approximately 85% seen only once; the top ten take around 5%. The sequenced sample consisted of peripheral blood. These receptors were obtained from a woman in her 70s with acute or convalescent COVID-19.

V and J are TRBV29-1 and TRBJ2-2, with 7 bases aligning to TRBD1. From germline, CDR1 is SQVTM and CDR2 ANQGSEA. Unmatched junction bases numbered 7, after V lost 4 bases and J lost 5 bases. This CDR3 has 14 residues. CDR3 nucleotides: TGCAGCGTTGTTCCCCAGACAGGGACCGGGGAGCTGTTTTTT. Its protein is CSVVPQTGTGELFF.

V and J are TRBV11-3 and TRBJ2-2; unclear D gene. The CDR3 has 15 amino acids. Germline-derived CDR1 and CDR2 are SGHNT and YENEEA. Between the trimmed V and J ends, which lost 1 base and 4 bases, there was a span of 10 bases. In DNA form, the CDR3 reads TGTGCCAGCAGCTTAGTGTCCAGGTGCACCGGGGAGCTGTTTTTT. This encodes CASSLVSRCTGELFF. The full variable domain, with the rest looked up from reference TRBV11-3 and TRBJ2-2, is EAGVVQSPRYKIIEKKQPVAFWCNPISGHNTLYWYLQNLGQGPELLIRYENEEAVDDSQLPKDRFSAERLKGVDSTLKIQPAELGDSAVYLCASSLVSRCTGELFFGEGSRLTVL.

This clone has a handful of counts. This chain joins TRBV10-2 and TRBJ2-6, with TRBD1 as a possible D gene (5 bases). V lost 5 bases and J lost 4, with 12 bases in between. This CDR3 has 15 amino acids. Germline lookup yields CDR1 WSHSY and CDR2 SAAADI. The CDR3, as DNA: TGCGCCAGCAGTTCAGGGTTCAGAGGGGCCAACGTCCTGACTTTC. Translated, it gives CASSSGFRGANVLTF.

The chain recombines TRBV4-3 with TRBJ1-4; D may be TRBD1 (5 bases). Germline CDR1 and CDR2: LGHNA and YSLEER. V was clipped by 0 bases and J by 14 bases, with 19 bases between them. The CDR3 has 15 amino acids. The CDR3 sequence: CASSQDRTPNERLFF. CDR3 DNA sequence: TGCGCCAGCAGCCAAGATCGGACACCTAATGAACGGCTGTTTTTT.

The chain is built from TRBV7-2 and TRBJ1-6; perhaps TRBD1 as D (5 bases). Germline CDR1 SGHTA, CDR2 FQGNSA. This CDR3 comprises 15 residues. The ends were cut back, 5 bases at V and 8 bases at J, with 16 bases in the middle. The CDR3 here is CASSLPAGIYSPLHF. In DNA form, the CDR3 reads TGTGCCAGCAGCCTTCCGGCAGGGATATATTCACCCCTCCACTTT. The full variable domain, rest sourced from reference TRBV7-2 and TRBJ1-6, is GAGVSQSPSNKVTEKGKDVELRCDPISGHTALYWYRQSLGQGLEFLIYFQGNSAPDKSGLPSDRFSAERTGGSVSTLTIQRTQQEDSAVYLCASSLPAGIYSPLHFGNGTRLTVT.

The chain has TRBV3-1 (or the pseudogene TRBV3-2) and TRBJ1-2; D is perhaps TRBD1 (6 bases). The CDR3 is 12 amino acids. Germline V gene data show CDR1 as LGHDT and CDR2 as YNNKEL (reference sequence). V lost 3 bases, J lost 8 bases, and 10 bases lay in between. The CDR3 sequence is CASSQGAYGYTF. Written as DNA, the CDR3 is TGTGCCAGCAGCCAGGGGGCTTACGGCTACACCTTC.

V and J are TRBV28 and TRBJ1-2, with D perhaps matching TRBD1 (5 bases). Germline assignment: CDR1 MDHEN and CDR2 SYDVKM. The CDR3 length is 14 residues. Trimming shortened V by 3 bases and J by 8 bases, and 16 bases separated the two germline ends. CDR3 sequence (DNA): TGTGCCAGCAGTTTGTGGGGCAGGGCGAGCGGCTACACCTTC. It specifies CASSLWGRASGYTF.

DNA for the CDR3: TGTGCCAGCAGCTACTACGTTTCCGCCAATGAGCAGTTCTTC. Encoded protein: CASSYYVSANEQFF. The chain employs TRBV27 and TRBJ2-1; D unresolved. Trimming stripped 6 bases from V and 6 bases from J, with 15 bases between. This CDR3 region has 14 residues. Germline V gives CDR1 MNHEY, CDR2 SMNVEV (reference sequence).

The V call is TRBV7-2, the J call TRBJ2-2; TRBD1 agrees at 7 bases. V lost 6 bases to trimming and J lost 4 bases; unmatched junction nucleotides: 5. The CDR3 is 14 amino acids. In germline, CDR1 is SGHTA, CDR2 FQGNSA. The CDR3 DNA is TGTGCCAGCAGTTCTTACAGGGGCACCGGGGAGCTGTTTTTT. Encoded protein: CASSSYRGTGELFF.

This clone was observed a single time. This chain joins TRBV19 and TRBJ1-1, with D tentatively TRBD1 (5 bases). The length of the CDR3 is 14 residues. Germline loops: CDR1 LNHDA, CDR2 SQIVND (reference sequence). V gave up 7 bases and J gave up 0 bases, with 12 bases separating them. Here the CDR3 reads CASTIGGLNTEAFF. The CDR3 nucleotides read TGTGCCAGTACCATCGGGGGACTGAACACTGAAGCTTTCTTT.

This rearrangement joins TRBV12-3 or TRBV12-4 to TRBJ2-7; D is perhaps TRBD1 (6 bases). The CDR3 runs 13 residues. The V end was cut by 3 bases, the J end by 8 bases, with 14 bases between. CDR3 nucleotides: TGTGCCAGCAGTTTGGACAGCCTGGTGAAGCAGTACTTC. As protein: CASSLDSLVKQYF.

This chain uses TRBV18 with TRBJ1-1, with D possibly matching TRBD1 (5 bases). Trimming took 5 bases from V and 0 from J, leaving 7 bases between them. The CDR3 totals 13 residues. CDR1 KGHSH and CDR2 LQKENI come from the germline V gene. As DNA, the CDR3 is TGTGCCAGCTCAGGACAATTGAACACTGAAGCTTTCTTT. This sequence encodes CASSGQLNTEAFF.

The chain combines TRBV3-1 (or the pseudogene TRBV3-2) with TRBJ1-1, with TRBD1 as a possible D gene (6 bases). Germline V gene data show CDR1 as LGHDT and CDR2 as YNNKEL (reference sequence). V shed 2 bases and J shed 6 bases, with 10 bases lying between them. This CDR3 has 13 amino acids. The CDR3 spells CASSQISGAEAFF. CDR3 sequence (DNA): TGTGCCAGCAGCCAAATTTCAGGGGCTGAAGCTTTCTTT.

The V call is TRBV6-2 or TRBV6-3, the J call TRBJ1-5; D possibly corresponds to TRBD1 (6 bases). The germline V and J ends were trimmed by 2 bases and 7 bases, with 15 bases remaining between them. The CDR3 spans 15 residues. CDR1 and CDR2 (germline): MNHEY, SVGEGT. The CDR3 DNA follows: TGTGCCAGCAGTTACGGGGGAGGGGGGGCCCAGCCCCAGCATTTT. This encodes CASSYGGGGAQPQHF.

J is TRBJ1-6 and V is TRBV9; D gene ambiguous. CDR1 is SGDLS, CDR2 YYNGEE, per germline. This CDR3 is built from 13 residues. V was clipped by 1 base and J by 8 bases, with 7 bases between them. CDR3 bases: TGTGCCAGCAGCGTACGTTATGATTCACCCCTCCACTTT. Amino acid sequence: CASSVRYDSPLHF. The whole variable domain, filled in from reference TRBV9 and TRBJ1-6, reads DSGVTQTPKHLITATGQRVTLRCSPRSGDLSVYWYQQSLDQGLQFLIQYYNGEERAKGNILERFSAQQFPDLHSELNLSSLELGDSALYFCASSVRYDSPLHFGNGTRLTVT.

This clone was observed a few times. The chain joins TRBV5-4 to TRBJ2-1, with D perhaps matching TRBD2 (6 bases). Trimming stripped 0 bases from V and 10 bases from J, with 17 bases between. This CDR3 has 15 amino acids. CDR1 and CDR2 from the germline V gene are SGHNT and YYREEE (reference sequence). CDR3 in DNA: TGTGCCAGCAGCTTGGGCGGGGACTTGGACCAGGAGCAGTTCTTC. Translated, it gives CASSLGGDLDQEQFF.